The 10 T cell receptor beta chains in this list originate from one sample, sequenced in a study of T-cell memory formation after mild COVID-19. TCRdb independently ran MiXCR on the 5' RACE reads; one entry per CDR3 protein. The top ten hold around 3.4% of the sample, which has some 260,000 distinct CDR3 sequences, about 17% seen once. Sequenced: PBMCs or a T cell subset sorted from them (not recorded which). Every receptor here comes from a young man who had mild COVID-19 (a few samples of this study predate the infection). Cell type and time point are not known.

Only a few counts were recorded for this clonotype. The rearrangement links TRBV5-1 to TRBJ1-1; D unresolved. The germline V gene encodes CDR1 SGHRS and CDR2 YFSETQ. V was clipped by 4 bases and J by 4 bases, with 14 bases between them. The CDR3 is 14 residues long. Here the CDR3 DNA reads TGCGCCAGCAGCGCAGCTCTCACGGGCACTGAAGCTTTCTTT. Encoded protein: CASSAALTGTEAFF.

There are a few counts of this clonotype. The chain carries TRBV10-3 and TRBJ1-1, with D perhaps TRBD1 (5 bases). Trimming shortened V by 8 bases and J by 4 bases, and 14 bases separated the two germline ends. CDR1 and CDR2 from the germline V gene are ENHRY and SYGVKD. The CDR3 extends over 13 amino acids. Written as DNA, the CDR3 is TGTGCCATCCTTCCCTCGGGGGGCACTGAAGCTTTCTTT. It translates to CAILPSGGTEAFF.

This clonotype is a singleton in its sample. The genes are TRBV2 and TRBJ2-5; D might be TRBD1 or TRBD2, each matching 5 bases. CDR3 length equals 16 residues. The germline V gene has CDR1 SNHLY and CDR2 FYNNEI. The germline V and J ends were trimmed by 3 bases and 1 base, with 15 bases remaining between them. The CDR3 spells CASSEEDIRVQETQYF. The CDR3, as DNA: TGTGCCAGCAGTGAGGAGGACATAAGGGTCCAAGAGACCCAGTACTTC.

The V gene is TRBV20-1, the J gene TRBJ2-3, with D perhaps TRBD1 or TRBD2 (6 bases each). From germline, CDR1 is DFQATT and CDR2 SNEGSKA (reference sequence). Between the trimmed V and J ends, which lost 0 bases and 4 bases, there was a span of 14 bases. The CDR3 is 15 amino acids. The CDR3 reads CSARDLLRGADTQYF. The DNA for the CDR3 is TGCAGTGCTAGAGATCTGCTAAGGGGGGCAGATACGCAGTATTTT.

This clonotype was seen a few times. This chain connects TRBV5-4 to TRBJ2-5; 8 bases align to TRBD1. V shed 6 bases, J shed 4 bases, and the junction held 5 bases outside the gene matches. Germline loops: CDR1 SGHNT, CDR2 YYREEE (reference sequence). The CDR3 loop spans 13 amino acids. The CDR3 region is CASTLGTGETQYF. The CDR3 region has the DNA TGTGCCAGCACACTGGGGACAGGAGAGACCCAGTACTTC.

This clonotype was seen only a few times. The chain recombines TRBV5-1 with TRBJ2-7; 8 positions agree with TRBD1. The CDR3 covers 14 residues. CDR1 SGHRS and CDR2 YFSETQ come from the germline V gene. After removal of 4 bases from V and 1 base from J, the junction contained 4 bases not matched to a gene. The CDR3 coding sequence is TGCGCCAGCAGCCCCCGGACAGGGTCCTACGAGCAGTACTTC. This codes for CASSPRTGSYEQYF.

In its sample, this clonotype was seen a few times. This sequence joins TRBV5-4 and TRBJ1-1, with no clear D. The germline V gene encodes CDR1 SGHNT and CDR2 YYREEE (reference sequence). Trimming left V 5 bases short and J 7 bases short, with 12 bases between. The CDR3 spans 12 residues. CDR3 nucleotides: TGTGCCAGCAGTCCGCAAGGGAATGAAGCTTTCTTT. Residues: CASSPQGNEAFF.

This clonotype was recorded a few times. As DNA, the CDR3 is TGTGCCAGCAGCCAAGAAAACAGGGGGGGCTACGAGCAGTACGTC. It yields the protein CASSQENRGGYEQYV. The chain couples TRBV4-2 to TRBJ2-7, with a possible D match to TRBD1 (8 bases). V gave up 0 bases and J gave up 3 bases, with 12 bases separating them. CDR3 length: 15 amino acids. Per the germline V gene, CDR1 is LGHNA and CDR2 is YNFKEQ.

This clonotype was seen more than once but under ten times. The chain has TRBV13 and TRBJ2-7; D may be TRBD2 (5 bases). Germline V gives CDR1 PRHDT, CDR2 FYEKMQ (reference sequence). The CDR3 runs to 14 residues. V lost 5 bases and J 7 bases, leaving 18 bases between the germline ends. The CDR3 spells CASSPSLLRREQYF. In DNA form, the CDR3 reads TGTGCCAGCAGCCCGAGCCTCTTAAGGAGGGAGCAGTACTTC.

The chain joins TRBV5-6 to TRBJ2-6; 8 positions agree with TRBD1. Trimming cost V 7 bases and J 1 base; bases outside gene matches: 13. Germline V gene lookup returns CDR1 SGHDT and CDR2 YYEEEE. The CDR3 is 18 residues long. The CDR3 sequence is CASHYAGTGDSGANVLTF. CDR3 in DNA: TGTGCCAGCCATTACGCCGGGACAGGAGATTCTGGGGCCAACGTCCTGACTTTC. The variable domain in full, with the rest retrieved from reference TRBV5-6 and TRBJ2-6, is DAGVTQSPTHLIKTRGQQVTLRCSPKSGHDTVSWYQQALGQGPQFIFQYYEEEERQRGNFPDRFSGHQFPNYSSELNVNALLLGDSALYLCASHYAGTGDSGANVLTFGAGSRLTVL.